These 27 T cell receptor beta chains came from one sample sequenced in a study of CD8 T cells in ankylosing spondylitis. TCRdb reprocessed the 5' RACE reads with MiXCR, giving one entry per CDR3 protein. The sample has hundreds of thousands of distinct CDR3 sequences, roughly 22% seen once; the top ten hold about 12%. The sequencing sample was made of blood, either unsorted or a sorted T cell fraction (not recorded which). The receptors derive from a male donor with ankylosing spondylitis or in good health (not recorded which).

Here the CDR3 DNA reads TGTGCCAGCAGTTCCGGGTTGCGCAATCAGCCCCAGCATTTT. The encoded protein is CASSSGLRNQPQHF. The chain links TRBV12-3 or TRBV12-4 to TRBJ1-5, with no clear D. The length of the CDR3 is 14 residues. V was shortened by 4 bases and J by 2 bases, with 9 bases between the two germline ends.

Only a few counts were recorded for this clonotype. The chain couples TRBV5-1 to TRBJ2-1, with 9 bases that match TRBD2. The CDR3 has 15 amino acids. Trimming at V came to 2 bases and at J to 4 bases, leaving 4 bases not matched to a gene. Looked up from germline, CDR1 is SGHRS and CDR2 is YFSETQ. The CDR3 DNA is TGCGCCAGCAGCTTATCTAGCGGGACGTACAATGAGCAGTTCTTC. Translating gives CASSLSSGTYNEQFF.

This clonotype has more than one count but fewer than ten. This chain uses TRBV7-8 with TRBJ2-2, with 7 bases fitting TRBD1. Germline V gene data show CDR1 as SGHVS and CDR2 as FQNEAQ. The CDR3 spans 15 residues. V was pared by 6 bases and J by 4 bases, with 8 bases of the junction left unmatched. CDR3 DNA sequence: TGTGCCAGCAGTACTCCGGGACAGAGCACCGGGGAGCTGTTTTTT. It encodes CASSTPGQSTGELFF. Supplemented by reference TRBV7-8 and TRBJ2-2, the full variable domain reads GAGVSQSPRYKVAKRGQDVALRCDPISGHVSLFWYQQALGQGPEFLTYFQNEAQLDKSGLPSDRFFAERPEGSVSTLKIQRTQQEDSAVYLCASSTPGQSTGELFFGEGSRLTVL.

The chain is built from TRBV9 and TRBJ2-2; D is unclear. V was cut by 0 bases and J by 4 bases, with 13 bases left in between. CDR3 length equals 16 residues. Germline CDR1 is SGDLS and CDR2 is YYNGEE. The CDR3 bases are TGTGCCAGCAGCGTAGGATGGGTTCAGTTCACCGGGGAGCTGTTTTTT. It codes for CASSVGWVQFTGELFF.

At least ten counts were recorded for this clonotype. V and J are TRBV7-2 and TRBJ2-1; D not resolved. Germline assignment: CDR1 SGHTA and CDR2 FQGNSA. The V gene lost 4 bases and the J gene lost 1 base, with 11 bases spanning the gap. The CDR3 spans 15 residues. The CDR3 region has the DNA TGTGCCAGCAGCTGGGCCAAAAGTTCCTACAATGAGCAGTTCTTC. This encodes CASSWAKSSYNEQFF.

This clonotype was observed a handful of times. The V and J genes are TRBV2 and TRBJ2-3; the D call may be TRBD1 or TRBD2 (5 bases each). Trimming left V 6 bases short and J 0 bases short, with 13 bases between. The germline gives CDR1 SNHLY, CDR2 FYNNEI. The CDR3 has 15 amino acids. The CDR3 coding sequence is TGTGCCAGCAGGGGGGATCGGGCTAGCACAGATACGCAGTATTTT. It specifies CASRGDRASTDTQYF.

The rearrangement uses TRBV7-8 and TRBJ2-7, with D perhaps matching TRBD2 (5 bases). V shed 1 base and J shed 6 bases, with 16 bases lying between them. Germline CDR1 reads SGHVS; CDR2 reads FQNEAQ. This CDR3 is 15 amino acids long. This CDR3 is CASSLDLSSQLEQYF. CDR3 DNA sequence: TGTGCCAGCAGCTTAGATCTGTCTAGCCAGCTCGAGCAGTACTTC.

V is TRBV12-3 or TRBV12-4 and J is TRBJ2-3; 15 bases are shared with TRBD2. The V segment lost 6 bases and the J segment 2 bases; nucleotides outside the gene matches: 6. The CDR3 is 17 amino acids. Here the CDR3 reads CASRGLAGGLTTDTQYF. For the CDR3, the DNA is TGTGCCAGCAGGGGACTAGCGGGGGGTCTAACCACAGATACGCAGTATTTT.

CDR3 region: CASSLVRDRASYEQYF. CDR3 nucleotides: TGTGCCAGCAGCTTAGTTCGGGACAGGGCCTCCTACGAGCAGTACTTC. The chain combines TRBV7-9 with TRBJ2-7; 9 bases are shared with TRBD1. The CDR3 runs 16 residues. The trim removed 1 base at V and 0 bases at J, leaving 4 bases unmatched. The germline CDR1 and CDR2 sequences are SEHNR and FQNEAQ (reference sequence).

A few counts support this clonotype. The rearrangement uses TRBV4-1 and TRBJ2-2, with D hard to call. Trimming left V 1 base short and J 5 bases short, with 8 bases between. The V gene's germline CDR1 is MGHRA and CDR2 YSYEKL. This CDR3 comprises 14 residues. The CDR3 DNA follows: TGCGCCAGCAGCCAAGTTTTGGCGACCGGGGAGCTGTTTTTT. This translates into CASSQVLATGELFF.

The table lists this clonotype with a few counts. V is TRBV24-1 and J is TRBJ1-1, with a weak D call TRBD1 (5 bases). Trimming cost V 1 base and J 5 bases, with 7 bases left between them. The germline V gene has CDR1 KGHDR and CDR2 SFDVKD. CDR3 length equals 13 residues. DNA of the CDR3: TGTGCCACCAGTGATTTAAGGGGTACTGAAGCTTTCTTT. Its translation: CATSDLRGTEAFF.

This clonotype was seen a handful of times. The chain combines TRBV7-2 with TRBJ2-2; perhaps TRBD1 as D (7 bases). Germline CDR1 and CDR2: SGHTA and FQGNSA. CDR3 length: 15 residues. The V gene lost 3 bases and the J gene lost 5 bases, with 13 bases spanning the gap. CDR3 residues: CASSFRGVWTGELFF. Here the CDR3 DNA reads TGTGCCAGCAGCTTCAGGGGGGTTTGGACCGGGGAGCTGTTTTTT.

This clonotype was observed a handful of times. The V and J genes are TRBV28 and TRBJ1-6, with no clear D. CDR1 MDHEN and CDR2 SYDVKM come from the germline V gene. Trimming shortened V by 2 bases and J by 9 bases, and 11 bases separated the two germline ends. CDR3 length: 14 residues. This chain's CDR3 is CASSLGGSASPLHF. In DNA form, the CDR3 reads TGTGCCAGCAGTTTAGGAGGGTCCGCTTCACCCCTCCACTTT.

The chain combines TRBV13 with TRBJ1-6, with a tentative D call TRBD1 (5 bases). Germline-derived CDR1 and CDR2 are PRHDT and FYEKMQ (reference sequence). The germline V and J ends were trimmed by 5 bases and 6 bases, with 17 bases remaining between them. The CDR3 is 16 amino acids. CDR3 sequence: CASSVAGRITNSPLHF. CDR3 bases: TGTGCCAGCAGCGTAGCGGGACGGATAACTAATTCACCCCTCCACTTT.

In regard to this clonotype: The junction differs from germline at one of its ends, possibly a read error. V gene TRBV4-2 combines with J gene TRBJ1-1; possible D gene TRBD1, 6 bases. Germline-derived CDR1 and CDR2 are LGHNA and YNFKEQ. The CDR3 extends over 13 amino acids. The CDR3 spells CAISPGQGLEAFF. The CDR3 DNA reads TGTGCCATCAGCCCTGGGCAGGGGCTTGAAGCTTTCTTT.

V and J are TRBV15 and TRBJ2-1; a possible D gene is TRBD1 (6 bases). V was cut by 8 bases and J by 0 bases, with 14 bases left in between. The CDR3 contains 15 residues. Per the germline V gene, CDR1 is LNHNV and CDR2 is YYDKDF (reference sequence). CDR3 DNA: TGTGCCACCCGCCTAACAGGGTCCTCCTACAATGAGCAGTTCTTC. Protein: CATRLTGSSYNEQFF. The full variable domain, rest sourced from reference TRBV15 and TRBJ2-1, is DAMVIQNPRYQVTQFGKPVTLSCSQTLNHNVMYWYQQKSSQAPKLLFHYYDKDFNNEADTPDNFQSRRPNTSFCFLDIRSPGLGDTAMYLCATRLTGSSYNEQFFGPGTRLTVL.

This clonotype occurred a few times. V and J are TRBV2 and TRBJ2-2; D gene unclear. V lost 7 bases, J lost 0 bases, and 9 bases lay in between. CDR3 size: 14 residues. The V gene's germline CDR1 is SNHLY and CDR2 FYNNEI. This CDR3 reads CASKAGSNTGELFF. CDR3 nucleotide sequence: TGTGCCAGCAAGGCAGGATCGAACACCGGGGAGCTGTTTTTT. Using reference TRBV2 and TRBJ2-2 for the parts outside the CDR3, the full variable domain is EPEVTQTPSHQVTQMGQEVILRCVPISNHLYFYWYRQILGQKVEFLVSFYNNEISEKSEIFDDQFSVERPDGSNFTLKIRSTKLEDSAMYFCASKAGSNTGELFFGEGSRLTVL.

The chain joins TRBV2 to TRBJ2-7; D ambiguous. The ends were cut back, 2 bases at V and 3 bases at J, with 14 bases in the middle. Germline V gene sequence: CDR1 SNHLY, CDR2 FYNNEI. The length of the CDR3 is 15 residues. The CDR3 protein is CASSESTIFSYEQYF. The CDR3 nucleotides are TGTGCCAGCAGTGAAAGCACCATATTTAGCTACGAGCAGTACTTC.

This chain's CDR3 is CASSWDGVTEAFF. The CDR3 region has the DNA TGCGCCAGCAGCTGGGACGGAGTCACCGAAGCTTTCTTT. The rearrangement uses TRBV5-1 and TRBJ1-1; TRBD1 is a possible D gene (5 bases). Trimming cost V 3 bases and J 8 bases, with 14 bases left between them. Germline CDR1 SGHRS, CDR2 YFSETQ. This CDR3 region has 13 residues.

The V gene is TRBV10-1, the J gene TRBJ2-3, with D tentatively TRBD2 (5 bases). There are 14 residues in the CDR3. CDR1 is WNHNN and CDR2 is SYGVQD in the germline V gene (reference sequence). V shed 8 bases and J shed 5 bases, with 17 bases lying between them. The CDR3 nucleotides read TGCGCCAGCCGGCCGGGGTTCGAAGAAGATACGCAGTATTTT. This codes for CASRPGFEEDTQYF.

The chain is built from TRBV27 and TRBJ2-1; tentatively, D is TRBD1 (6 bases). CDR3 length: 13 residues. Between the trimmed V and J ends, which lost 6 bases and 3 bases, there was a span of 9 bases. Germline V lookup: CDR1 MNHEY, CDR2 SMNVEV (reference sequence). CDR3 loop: CASRYRVYNEQFF. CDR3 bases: TGTGCCAGCAGATACAGGGTCTACAATGAGCAGTTCTTC.

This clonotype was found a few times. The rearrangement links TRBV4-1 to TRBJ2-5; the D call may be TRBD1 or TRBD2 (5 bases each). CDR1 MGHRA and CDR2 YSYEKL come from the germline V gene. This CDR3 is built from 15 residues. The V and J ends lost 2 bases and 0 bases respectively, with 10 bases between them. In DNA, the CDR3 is TGCGCCAGCAGCCAACTTTGGGGGTACCAAGAGACCCAGTACTTC. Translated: CASSQLWGYQETQYF.

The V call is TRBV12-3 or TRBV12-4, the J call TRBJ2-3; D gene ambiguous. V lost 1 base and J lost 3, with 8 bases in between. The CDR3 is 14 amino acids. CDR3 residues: CASSLVGETDTQYF. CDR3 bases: TGTGCCAGCAGTTTAGTCGGAGAAACAGATACGCAGTATTTT.

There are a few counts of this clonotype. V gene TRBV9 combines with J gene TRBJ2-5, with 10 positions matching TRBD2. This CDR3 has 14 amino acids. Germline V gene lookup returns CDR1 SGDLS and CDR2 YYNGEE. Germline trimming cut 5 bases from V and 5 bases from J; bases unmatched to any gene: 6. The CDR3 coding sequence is TGTGCCAGCAGTTCAGCGGGGGGGGGTGAGACCCAGTACTTC. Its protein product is CASSSAGGGETQYF. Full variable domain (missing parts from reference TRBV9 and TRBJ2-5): DSGVTQTPKHLITATGQRVTLRCSPRSGDLSVYWYQQSLDQGLQFLIQYYNGEERAKGNILERFSAQQFPDLHSELNLSSLELGDSALYFCASSSAGGGETQYFGPGTRLLVL.

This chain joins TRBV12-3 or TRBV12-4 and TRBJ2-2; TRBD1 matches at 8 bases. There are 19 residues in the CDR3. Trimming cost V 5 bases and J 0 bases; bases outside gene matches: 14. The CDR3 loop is CASSSYIGQGRANTGELFF. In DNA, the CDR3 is TGTGCCAGCAGTAGCTATATAGGACAGGGACGCGCGAACACCGGGGAGCTGTTTTTT.

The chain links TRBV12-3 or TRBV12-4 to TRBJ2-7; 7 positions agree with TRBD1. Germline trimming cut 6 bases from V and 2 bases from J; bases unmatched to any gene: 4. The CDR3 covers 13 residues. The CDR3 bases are TGTGCCAGCAGGGGGACAGCGGCCTACGAGCAGTACTTC. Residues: CASRGTAAYEQYF.

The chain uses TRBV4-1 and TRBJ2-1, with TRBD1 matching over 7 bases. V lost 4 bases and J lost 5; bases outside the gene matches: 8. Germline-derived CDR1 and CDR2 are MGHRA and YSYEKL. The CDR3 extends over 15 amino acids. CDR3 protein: CASSPTGTANNEQFF. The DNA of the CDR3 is TGCGCCAGCAGCCCGACCGGGACAGCTAACAATGAGCAGTTCTTC.